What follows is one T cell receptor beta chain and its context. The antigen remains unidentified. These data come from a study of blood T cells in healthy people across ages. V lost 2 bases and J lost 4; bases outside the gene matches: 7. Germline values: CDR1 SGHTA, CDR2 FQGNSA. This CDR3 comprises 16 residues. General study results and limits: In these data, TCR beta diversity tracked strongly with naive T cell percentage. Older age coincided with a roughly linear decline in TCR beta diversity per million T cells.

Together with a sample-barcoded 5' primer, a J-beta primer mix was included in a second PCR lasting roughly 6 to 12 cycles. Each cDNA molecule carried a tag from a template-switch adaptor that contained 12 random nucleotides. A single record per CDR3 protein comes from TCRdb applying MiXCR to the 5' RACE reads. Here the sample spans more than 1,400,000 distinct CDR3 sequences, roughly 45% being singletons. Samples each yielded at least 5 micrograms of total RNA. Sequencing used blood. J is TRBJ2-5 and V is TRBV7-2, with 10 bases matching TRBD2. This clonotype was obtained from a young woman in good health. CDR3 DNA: TGTGCCAGCAGCTTAATAGTACTAGCGGGGTTAGAGACCCAGTACTTC. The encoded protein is CASSLIVLAGLETQYF.